This TCR beta chain appears in the sequencing data of a study of cytomegalovirus exposure and HLA in healthy donors. Study as a whole: HLA-typed donors contributed 80 million or so unique TCRs, which were held in an early data release. Study observations and caveats: The authors assumed roughly uniform sequencing depth across donors for presence/absence analyses.

Per germline, CDR1 SGHRS and CDR2 YFSETQ. This CDR3 comprises 15 residues. Trimming cost V 4 bases and J 1 base, with 11 bases left between them. PCR involved 60 Vbeta and 13 Jbeta primers. The data were produced by immunoSEQ multiplex PCR, yet TCRdb's version contains in-frame clones alone and is incomplete. The table has around 170,000 clones, approximately 80% seen once; the top ten hold more than 0.45%. With regard to this clone: As yet, its antigen is unknown.

The V gene is TRBV5-1, the J gene TRBJ1-4, with D possibly matching TRBD1 (5 bases). The specimen sequenced was PBMCs. This clonotype originated in a woman between 45 and 65 years old in good health and CMV-seronegative. CDR3 loop: CASSPQDRTNEKLFF. DNA of the CDR3: TGCGCCAGCAGCCCACAAGACAGAACTAATGAAAAACTGTTTTTT.